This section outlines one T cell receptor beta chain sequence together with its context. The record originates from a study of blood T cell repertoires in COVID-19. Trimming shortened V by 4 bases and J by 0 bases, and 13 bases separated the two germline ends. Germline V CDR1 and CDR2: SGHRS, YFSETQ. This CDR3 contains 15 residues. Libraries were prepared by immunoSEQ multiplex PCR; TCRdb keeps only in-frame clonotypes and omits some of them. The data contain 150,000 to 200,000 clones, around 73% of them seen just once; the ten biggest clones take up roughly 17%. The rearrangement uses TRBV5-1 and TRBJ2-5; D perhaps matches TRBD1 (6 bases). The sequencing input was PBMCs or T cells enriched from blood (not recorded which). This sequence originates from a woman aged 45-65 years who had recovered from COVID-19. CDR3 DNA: TGCGCCAGCAGCGGAGATACAGGGTACCAAGAGACCCAGTACTTC. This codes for CASSGDTGYQETQYF.